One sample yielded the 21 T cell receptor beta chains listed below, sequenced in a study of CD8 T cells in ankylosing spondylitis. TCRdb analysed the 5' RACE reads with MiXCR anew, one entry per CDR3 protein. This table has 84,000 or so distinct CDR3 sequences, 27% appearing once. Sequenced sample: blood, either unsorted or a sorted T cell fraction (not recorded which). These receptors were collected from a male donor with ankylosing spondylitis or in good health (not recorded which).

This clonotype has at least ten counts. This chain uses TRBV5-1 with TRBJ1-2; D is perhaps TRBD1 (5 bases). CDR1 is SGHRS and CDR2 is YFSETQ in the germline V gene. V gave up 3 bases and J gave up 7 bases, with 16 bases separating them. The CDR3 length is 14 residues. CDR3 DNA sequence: TGCGCCAGCAGCTATTTCGACAGTGGTGGTGGCTACACCTTC. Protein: CASSYFDSGGGYTF.

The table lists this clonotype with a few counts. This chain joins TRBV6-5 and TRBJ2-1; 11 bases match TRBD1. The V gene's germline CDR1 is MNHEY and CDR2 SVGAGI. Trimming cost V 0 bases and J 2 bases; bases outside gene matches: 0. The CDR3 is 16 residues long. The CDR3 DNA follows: TGTGCCAGCAGTTACTCGGACAGGGGGCCCTACAATGAGCAGTTCTTC. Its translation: CASSYSDRGPYNEQFF.

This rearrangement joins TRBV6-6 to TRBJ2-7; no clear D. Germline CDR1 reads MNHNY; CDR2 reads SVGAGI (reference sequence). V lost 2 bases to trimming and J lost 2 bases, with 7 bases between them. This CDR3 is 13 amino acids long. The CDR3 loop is CASSYLGPYEQYF. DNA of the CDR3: TGTGCCAGCAGTTACCTCGGACCCTACGAGCAGTACTTC.

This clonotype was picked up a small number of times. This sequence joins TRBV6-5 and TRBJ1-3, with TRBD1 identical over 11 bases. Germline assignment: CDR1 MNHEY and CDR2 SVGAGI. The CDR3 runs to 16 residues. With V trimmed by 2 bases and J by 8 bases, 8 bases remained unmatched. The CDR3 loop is CASSYAPVDRGHTIYF. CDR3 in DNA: TGTGCCAGCAGTTACGCTCCGGTGGACAGGGGGCACACCATATATTTT.

CDR3 coding DNA: TGTGCCAGCAGCTCCGGAAGCCCCAACTATGGCTACACCTTC. Protein sequence: CASSSGSPNYGYTF. The V gene is TRBV5-5, the J gene TRBJ1-2; D not certain. Germline V CDR1 and CDR2: SGHKS, YYEKEE (reference sequence). Trimming shortened V by 3 bases and J by 2 bases, and 11 bases separated the two germline ends. The CDR3 runs to 14 residues.

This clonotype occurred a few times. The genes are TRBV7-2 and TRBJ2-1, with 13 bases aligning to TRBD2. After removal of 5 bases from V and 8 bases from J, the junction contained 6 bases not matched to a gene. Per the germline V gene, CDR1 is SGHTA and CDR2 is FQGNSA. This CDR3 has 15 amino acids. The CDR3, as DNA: TGTGCCAGCAGCGCTCGGACTAGCGGGAGAGATGAGCAGTTCTTC. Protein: CASSARTSGRDEQFF. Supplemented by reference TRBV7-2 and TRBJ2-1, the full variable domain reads GAGVSQSPSNKVTEKGKDVELRCDPISGHTALYWYRQSLGQGLEFLIYFQGNSAPDKSGLPSDRFSAERTGGSVSTLTIQRTQQEDSAVYLCASSARTSGRDEQFFGPGTRLTVL.

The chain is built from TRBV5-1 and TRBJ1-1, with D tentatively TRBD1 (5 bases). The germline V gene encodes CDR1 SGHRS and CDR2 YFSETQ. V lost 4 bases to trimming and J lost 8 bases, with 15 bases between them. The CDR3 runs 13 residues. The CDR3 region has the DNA TGCGCCAGCAGCCCTCCCGGGGGAGCCGAAGCTTTCTTT. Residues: CASSPPGGAEAFF.

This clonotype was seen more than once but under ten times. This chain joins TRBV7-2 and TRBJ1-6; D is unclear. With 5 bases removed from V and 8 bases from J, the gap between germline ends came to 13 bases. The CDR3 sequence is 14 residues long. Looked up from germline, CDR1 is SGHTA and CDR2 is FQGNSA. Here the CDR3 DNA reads TGTGCCAGCAGCGCGCCCTTCTTATATTCACCCCTCCACTTT. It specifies CASSAPFLYSPLHF.

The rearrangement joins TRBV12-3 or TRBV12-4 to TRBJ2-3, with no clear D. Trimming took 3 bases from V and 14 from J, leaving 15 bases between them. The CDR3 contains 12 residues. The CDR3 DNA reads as TGTGCCAGCAGTTTCACAACTCTGGTGCGGTATTTT. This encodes CASSFTTLVRYF.

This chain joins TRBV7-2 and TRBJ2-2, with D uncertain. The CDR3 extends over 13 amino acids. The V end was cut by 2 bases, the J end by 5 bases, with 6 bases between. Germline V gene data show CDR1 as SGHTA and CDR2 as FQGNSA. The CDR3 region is CASSLIGTGELFF. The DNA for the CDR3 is TGTGCCAGCAGCTTAATTGGGACCGGGGAGCTGTTTTTT. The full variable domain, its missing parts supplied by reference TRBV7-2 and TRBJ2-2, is GAGVSQSPSNKVTEKGKDVELRCDPISGHTALYWYRQSLGQGLEFLIYFQGNSAPDKSGLPSDRFSAERTGGSVSTLTIQRTQQEDSAVYLCASSLIGTGELFFGEGSRLTVL.

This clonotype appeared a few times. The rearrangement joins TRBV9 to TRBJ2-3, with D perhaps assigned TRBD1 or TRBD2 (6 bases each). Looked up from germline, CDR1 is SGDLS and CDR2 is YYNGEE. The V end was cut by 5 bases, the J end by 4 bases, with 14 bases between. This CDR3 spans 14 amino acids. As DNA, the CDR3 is TGTGCCAGCAGTCCCGGGGGCAACGCAGATACGCAGTATTTT. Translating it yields CASSPGGNADTQYF.

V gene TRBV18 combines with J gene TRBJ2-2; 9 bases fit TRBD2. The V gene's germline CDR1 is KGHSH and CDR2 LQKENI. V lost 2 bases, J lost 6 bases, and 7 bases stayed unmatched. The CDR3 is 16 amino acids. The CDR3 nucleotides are TGTGCCAGCTCACCAGTGGCTAGCGGGAATCCCGGGGAGCTGTTTTTT. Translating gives CASSPVASGNPGELFF. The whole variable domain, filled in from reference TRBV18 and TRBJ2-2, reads NAGVMQNPRHLVRRRGQEARLRCSPMKGHSHVYWYRQLPEEGLKFMVYLQKENIIDESGMPKERFSAEFPKEGPSILRIQQVVRGDSAAYFCASSPVASGNPGELFFGEGSRLTVL.

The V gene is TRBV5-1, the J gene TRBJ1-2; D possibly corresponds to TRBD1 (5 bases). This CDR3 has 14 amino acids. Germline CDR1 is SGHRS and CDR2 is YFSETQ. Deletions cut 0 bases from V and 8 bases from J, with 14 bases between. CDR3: CASSLDIYGAGYTF. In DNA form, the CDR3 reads TGCGCCAGCAGCTTGGACATCTATGGGGCCGGCTACACCTTC.

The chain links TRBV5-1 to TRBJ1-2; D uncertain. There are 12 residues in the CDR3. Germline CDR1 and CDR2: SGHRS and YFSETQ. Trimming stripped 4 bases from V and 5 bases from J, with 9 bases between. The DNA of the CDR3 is TGCGCCAGCAGCGCAGCACGTTATGGCTACACCTTC. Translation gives CASSAARYGYTF.

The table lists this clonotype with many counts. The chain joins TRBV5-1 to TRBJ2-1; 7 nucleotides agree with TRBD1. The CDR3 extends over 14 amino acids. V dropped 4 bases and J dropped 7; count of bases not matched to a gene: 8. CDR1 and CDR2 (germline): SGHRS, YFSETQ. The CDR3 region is CASSIQTGSNEQFF. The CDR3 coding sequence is TGCGCCAGCAGCATCCAGACAGGGAGTAATGAGCAGTTCTTC. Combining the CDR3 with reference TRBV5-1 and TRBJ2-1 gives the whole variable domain KAGVTQTPRYLIKTRGQQVTLSCSPISGHRSVSWYQQTPGQGLQFLFEYFSETQRNKGNFPGRFSGRQFSNSRSEMNVSTLELGDSALYLCASSIQTGSNEQFFGPGTRLTVL.

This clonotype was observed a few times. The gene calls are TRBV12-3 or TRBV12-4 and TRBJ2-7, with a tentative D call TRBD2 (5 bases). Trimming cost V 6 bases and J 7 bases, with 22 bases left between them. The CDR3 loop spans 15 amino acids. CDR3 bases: TGTGCCAGCAGCCTCAGACGAGGTCGGGAAGGTGAGCAGTACTTC. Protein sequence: CASSLRRGREGEQYF.

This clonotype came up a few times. CDR3 protein: CASSLARATGELFF. DNA for the CDR3: TGTGCCAGCAGCTTAGCTCGGGCTACCGGGGAGCTGTTTTTT. The chain is built from TRBV7-6 and TRBJ2-2; D is ambiguous. The CDR3 loop spans 14 amino acids. V gave up 0 bases and J gave up 5 bases, with 7 bases separating them. From germline, CDR1 is SGHVS and CDR2 FNYEAQ.

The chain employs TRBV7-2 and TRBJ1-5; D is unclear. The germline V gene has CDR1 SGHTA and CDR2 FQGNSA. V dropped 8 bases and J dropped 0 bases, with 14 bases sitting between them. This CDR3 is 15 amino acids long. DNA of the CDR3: TGTGCCAGCCGGCAGGACGGAGCTAGCAATCAGCCCCAGCATTTT. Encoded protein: CASRQDGASNQPQHF.

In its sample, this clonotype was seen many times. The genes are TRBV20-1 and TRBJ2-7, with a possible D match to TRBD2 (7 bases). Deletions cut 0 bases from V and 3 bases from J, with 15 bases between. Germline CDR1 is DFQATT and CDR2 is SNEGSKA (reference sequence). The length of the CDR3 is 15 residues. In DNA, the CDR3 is TGCAGTGCTAGAGATCTCGCGGGGGCGGGCTACGAGCAGTACGTC. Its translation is CSARDLAGAGYEQYV.

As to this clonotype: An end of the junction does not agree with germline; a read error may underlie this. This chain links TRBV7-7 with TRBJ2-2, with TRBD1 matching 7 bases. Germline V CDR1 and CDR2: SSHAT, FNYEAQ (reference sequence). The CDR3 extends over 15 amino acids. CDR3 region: CASSSDRTVTGELFF. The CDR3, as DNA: TGTGCTAGCAGCTCGGACAGGACGGTTACCGGGGAGCTGTTTTTT. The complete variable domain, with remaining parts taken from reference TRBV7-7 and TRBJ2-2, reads GAGVSQSPRYKVTKRGQDVTLRCDPISSHATLYWYQQALGQGPEFLTYFNYEAQPDKSGLPSDRFSAERPEGSISTLTIQRTEQRDSAMYRCASSSDRTVTGELFFGEGSRLTVL.

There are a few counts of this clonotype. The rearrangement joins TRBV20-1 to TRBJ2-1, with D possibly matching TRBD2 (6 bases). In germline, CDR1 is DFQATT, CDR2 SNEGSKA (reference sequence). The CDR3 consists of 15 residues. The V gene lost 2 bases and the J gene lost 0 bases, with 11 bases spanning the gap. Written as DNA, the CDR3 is TGCAGTGCTAGACGAGACGGGAGCTCCTACAATGAGCAGTTCTTC. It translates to CSARRDGSSYNEQFF.